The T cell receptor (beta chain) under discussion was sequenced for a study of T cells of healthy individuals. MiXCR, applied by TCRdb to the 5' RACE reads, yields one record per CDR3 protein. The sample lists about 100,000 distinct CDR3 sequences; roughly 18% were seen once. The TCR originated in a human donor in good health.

The CDR3 loop is CASRANPGGEQYF. The CDR3, as DNA: TGTGCCAGCAGAGCTAACCCGGGCGGCGAGCAGTACTTC. The rearrangement links TRBV2 to TRBJ2-7, with D hard to call. The CDR3 contains 13 residues. Trimming shortened V by 6 bases and J by 6 bases, and 15 bases separated the two germline ends. CDR1 and CDR2 from the germline V gene are SNHLY and FYNNEI.